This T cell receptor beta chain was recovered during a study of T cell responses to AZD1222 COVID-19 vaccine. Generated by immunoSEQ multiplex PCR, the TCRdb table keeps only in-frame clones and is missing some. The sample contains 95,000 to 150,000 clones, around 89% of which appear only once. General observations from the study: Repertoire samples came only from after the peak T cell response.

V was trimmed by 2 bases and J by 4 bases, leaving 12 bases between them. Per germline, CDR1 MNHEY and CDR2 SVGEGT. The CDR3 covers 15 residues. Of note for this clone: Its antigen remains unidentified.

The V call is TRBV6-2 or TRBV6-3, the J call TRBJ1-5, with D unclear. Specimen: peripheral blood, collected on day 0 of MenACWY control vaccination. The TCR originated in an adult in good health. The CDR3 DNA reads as TGTGCCAGCAGTTACGAGGACCGAGGGAATCAGCCCCAGCATTTT. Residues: CASSYEDRGNQPQHF.